The entry below gives a single T cell receptor beta chain sequence along with its context. These data belong to a study of CD8+ T cells in alopecia areata. For the study at large: Treated patients were given 5 to 10 mg oral tofacitinib twice daily. People stayed on tofacitinib for 6 to 18 months, then stopped the drug for 6 months.

Collection of lesional scalp punch biopsies and peripheral blood was performed in alopecia areata patients. Separation by sorting yielded CD4+ and CD8+ T cells from PBMCs. RNA was extracted and reverse transcribed into cDNA as the sequencing template. Only in-frame clones appear in the TCRdb table, and some are missing; sequencing was by immunoSEQ multiplex PCR. The sample lists under 75,000 clones, about 45% occurring once. The CDR3 consists of 13 residues. The V end lost 8 bases, the J end lost 9 bases, and 20 bases lay between the germline ends. Germline CDR1 SGHDN, CDR2 FVKESK. J is TRBJ2-7 and V is TRBV14, with unresolved D. The starting material was CD8+ T cells sorted from blood, obtained at week 0. This sequence was found in a human donor with alopecia areata. Here the CDR3 reads CASSPEVTSGQYF. DNA for the CDR3: TGTGCCAGCTCCCCTGAAGTGACTTCAGGGCAGTACTTC.